The clone carrying this T cell receptor (beta chain) showed up many times. Antigen specificity is unknown. The data were obtained in a study of beta chain features in type 1 diabetes. Overall study findings and caveats: All four CD4+ subsets from Type 1 diabetes patients carried moderately but significantly shorter TCRB CDR3s.

Deletions cut 1 base from V and 8 bases from J, with 9 bases between. CDR3 size: 13 residues. Germline assignment: CDR1 PRHDT and CDR2 FYEKMQ (reference sequence). The entirety of the isolated RNA underwent reverse transcription, so expressed TCRB transcripts were sequenced. Profiled with immunoSEQ multiplex PCR; TCRdb holds only in-frame clones, not every one. The sample holds about 210,000 clones, 11% seen once. Source material: central memory CD4+ T cells from blood. The TCR was taken from a man younger than 35 in good health. The chain links TRBV13 to TRBJ2-1; no clear D. CDR3 protein: CASSLATLDEQFF. In DNA form, the CDR3 reads TGTGCCAGCAGCTTAGCTACCTTAGATGAGCAGTTCTTC.